This passage covers 9 T cell receptor beta chains from one sample sequenced in a study of cytomegalovirus exposure and HLA in healthy donors. Vbeta (60) and Jbeta (13) primers were used in the PCR. Sequenced by immunoSEQ multiplex PCR; TCRdb stores in-frame clones only, minus some. The data contain about 120,000 clones, around 65% of them seen just once; the ten biggest clones take up about 1.5%. Sequenced: PBMCs. The receptors here all came from a young man in good health and CMV-seronegative.

The chain links TRBV2 to TRBJ1-1; perhaps TRBD1 as D (6 bases). V dropped 5 bases and J dropped 1 base, with 20 bases sitting between them. Germline CDR1 and CDR2: SNHLY and FYNNEI. The CDR3 consists of 17 residues. CDR3: CASSPLSLAGANTEAFF. The CDR3 DNA reads as TGTGCCAGCAGTCCCTTGAGCCTTGCGGGGGCGAACACTGAAGCTTTCTTT.

The chain links TRBV19 to TRBJ1-1; D is unclear. The germline gives CDR1 LNHDA, CDR2 SQIVND (reference sequence). Between the trimmed V and J ends, which lost 1 base and 3 bases, there was a span of 9 bases. The CDR3 consists of 14 residues. CDR3 amino acids: CASSIGGGYTEAFF. CDR3 DNA: TGTGCCAGTAGTATAGGAGGCGGATACACTGAAGCTTTCTTT.

This chain joins TRBV6-5 and TRBJ1-1; D remains unclear. The V gene lost 2 bases and the J gene lost 0 bases, with 4 bases spanning the gap. This CDR3 region has 13 residues. Per the germline V gene, CDR1 is MNHEY and CDR2 is SVGAGI. The CDR3 protein is CASSYLVNTEAFF. DNA of the CDR3: TGTGCCAGCAGTTACCTCGTGAACACTGAAGCTTTCTTT.

The chain couples TRBV19 to TRBJ2-7, with a tentative D call TRBD1 (6 bases). Germline CDR1 is LNHDA and CDR2 is SQIVND (reference sequence). The CDR3 runs to 14 residues. The ends were cut back, 4 bases at V and 3 bases at J, with 13 bases in the middle. CDR3 in DNA: TGTGCCAGTAGTACAGGGGAATGGGGCTACGAGCAGTACTTC. Translating gives CASSTGEWGYEQYF.

V is TRBV18 and J is TRBJ2-1; 12 bases align to TRBD2. This CDR3 contains 15 residues. Germline loops: CDR1 KGHSH, CDR2 LQKENI. Trimming cost V 0 bases and J 7 bases; bases outside gene matches: 1. CDR3 sequence reads: CASSPPLAGGNEQFF. As DNA, the CDR3 is TGTGCCAGCTCACCACCCCTAGCGGGGGGGAATGAGCAGTTCTTC.

This chain uses TRBV7-8 with TRBJ1-1; D call uncertain. V was trimmed by 1 base and J by 11 bases, leaving 11 bases between them. The CDR3 is made up of 12 amino acids. The germline V gene has CDR1 SGHVS and CDR2 FQNEAQ. The CDR3 DNA reads TGTGCCAGCAGCTTAGGGAGCCTCGTGGCTTTCTTT. Amino acids: CASSLGSLVAFF.

The chain uses TRBV5-1 and TRBJ2-1; 7 positions agree with TRBD2. CDR1 SGHRS and CDR2 YFSETQ come from the germline V gene. CDR3 length: 15 residues. J lost 5 bases, V lost 0 bases, and 5 bases had no gene match. CDR3 in DNA: TGCGCCAGCAGCTTGGTCGGCGGGAGCGACAATGAGCAGTTCTTC. Translating it yields CASSLVGGSDNEQFF.

The gene calls are TRBV6-4 and TRBJ1-1; D remains ambiguous. Germline V gives CDR1 MRHNA, CDR2 SNTAGT. This CDR3 comprises 13 residues. Trimming removed 6 bases from V and 0 bases from J, with 8 bases in between. This chain's CDR3 is CASSVALNTEAFF. DNA of the CDR3: TGTGCCAGCAGCGTAGCCCTGAACACTGAAGCTTTCTTT.

The chain is built from TRBV4-1 and TRBJ2-1; no clear D. Germline CDR1 and CDR2: MGHRA and YSYEKL. The CDR3 has 12 amino acids. Trimming removed 2 bases from V and 8 bases from J, with 7 bases in between. CDR3 loop: CASSQTGYEQFF. CDR3 nucleotide sequence: TGCGCCAGCAGCCAAACCGGGTATGAGCAGTTCTTC.